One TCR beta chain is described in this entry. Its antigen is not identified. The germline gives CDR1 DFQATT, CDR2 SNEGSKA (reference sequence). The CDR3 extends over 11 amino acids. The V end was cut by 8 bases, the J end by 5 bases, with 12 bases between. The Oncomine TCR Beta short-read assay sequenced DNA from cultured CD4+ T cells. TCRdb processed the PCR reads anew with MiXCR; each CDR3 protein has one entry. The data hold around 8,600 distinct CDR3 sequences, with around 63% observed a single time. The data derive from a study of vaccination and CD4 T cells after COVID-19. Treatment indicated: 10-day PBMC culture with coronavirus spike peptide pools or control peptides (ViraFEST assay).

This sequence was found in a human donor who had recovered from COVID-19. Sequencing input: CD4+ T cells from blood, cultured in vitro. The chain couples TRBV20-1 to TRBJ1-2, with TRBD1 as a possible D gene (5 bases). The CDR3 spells CSTYGTYGYTF. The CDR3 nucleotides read TGCAGTACCTACGGGACTTATGGCTACACCTTC.